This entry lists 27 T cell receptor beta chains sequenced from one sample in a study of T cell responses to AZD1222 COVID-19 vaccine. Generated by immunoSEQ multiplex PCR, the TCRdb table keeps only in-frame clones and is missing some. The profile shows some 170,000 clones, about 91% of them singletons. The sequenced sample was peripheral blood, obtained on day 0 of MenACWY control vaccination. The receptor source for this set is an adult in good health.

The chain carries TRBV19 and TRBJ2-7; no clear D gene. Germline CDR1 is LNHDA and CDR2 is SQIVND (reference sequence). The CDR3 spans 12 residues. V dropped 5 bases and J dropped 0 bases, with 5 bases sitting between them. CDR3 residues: CASSGPSYEQYF. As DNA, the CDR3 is TGTGCCAGTAGTGGCCCCTCCTACGAGCAGTACTTC.

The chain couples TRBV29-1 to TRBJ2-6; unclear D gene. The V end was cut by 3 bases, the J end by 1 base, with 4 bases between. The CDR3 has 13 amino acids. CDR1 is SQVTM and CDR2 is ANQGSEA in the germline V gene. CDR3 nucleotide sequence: TGCAGCGTTGAGGAATCTGGGGCCAACGTCCTGACTTTC. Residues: CSVEESGANVLTF.

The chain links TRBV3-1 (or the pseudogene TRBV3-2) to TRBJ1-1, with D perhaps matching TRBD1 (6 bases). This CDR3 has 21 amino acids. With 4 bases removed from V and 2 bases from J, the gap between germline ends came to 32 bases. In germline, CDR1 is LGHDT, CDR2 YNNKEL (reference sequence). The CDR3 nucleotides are TGTGCCAGCAGCCCCTGTCCTGGCCCGGTGTCAGGGGCTACTACTAACACTGAAGCTTTCTTT. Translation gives CASSPCPGPVSGATTNTEAFF.

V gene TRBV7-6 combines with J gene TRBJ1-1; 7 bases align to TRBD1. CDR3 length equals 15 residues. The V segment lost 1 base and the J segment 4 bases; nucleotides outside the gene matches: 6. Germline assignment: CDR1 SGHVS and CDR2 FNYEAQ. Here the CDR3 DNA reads TGTGCCAGCAGCTTAGTCAGGGGGGGACGCACTGAAGCTTTCTTT. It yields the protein CASSLVRGGRTEAFF.

The CDR3 loop is CASTPRQGMNTEAFF. The CDR3 DNA reads as TGTGCCAGTACCCCCCGACAGGGGATGAACACTGAAGCTTTCTTT. V and J are TRBV19 and TRBJ1-1; the match to TRBD1 covers 8 bases. Germline CDR1 reads LNHDA; CDR2 reads SQIVND (reference sequence). V trimming: 7 bases; J trimming: 0 bases; junction bases outside the gene matches: 7. This CDR3 comprises 15 residues. Variable domain in full (rest from reference TRBV19 and TRBJ1-1): DGGITQSPKYLFRKEGQNVTLSCEQNLNHDAMYWYRQDPGQGLRLIYYSQIVNDFQKGDIAEGYSVSREKKESFPLTVTSAQKNPTAFYLCASTPRQGMNTEAFFGQGTRLTVV.

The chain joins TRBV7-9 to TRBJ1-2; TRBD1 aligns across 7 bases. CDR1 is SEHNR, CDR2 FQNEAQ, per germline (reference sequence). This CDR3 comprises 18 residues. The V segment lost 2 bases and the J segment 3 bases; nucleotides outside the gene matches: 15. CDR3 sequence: CASSLSLNPGQQYYGYTF. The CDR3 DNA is TGTGCCAGCAGCTTATCCCTCAATCCGGGACAGCAATACTATGGCTACACCTTC.

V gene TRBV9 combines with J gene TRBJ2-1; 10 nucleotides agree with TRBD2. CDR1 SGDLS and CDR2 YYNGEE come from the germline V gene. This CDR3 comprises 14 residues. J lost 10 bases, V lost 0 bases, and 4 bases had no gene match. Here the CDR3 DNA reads TGTGCCAGCAGCGTAGGGGGTAGCGGGAGGGAGCAGTTCTTC. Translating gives CASSVGGSGREQFF.

This CDR3 reads CASSRDRPSGRGGELFF. The CDR3 DNA follows: TGTGCCAGCTCACGGGACAGGCCCAGCGGGAGAGGCGGGGAGCTGTTTTTT. V and J are TRBV18 and TRBJ2-2; tentatively, D is TRBD1 or TRBD2 (8 bases each). The CDR3 runs 17 residues. Trimming took off 4 bases at V and 7 bases at J, with 22 bases between the two ends. CDR1 is KGHSH, CDR2 LQKENI, per germline.

In DNA, the CDR3 is TGTGCCAGCAGAGGGGTTTTAGGCTCACCCCTCCACTTT. Translation gives CASRGVLGSPLHF. The chain uses TRBV3-1 (or the pseudogene TRBV3-2) and TRBJ1-6, with D tentatively TRBD1 (5 bases). Germline CDR1 LGHDT, CDR2 YNNKEL (reference sequence). Trimming left V 6 bases short and J 10 bases short, with 13 bases between. The CDR3 loop spans 13 amino acids.

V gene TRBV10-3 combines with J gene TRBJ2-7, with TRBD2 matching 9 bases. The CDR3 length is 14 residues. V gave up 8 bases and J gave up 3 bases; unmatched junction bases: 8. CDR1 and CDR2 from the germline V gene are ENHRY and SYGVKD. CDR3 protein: CAIDAGGGDYEQYF. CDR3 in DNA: TGTGCCATCGACGCGGGAGGGGGGGACTACGAGCAGTACTTC.

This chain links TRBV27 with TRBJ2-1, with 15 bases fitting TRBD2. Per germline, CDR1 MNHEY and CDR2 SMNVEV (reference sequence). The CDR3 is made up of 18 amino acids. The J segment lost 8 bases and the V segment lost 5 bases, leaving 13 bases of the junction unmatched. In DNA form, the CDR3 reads TGTGCCAGCAGTCAAAGGGGGTGGACTAGCGGGAGGGCGGATGAGCAGTTCTTC. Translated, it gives CASSQRGWTSGRADEQFF.

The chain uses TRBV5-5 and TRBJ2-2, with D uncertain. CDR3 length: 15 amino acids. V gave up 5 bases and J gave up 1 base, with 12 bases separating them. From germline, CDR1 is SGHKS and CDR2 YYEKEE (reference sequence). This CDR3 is CASSPQVGNTGELFF. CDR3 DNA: TGTGCCAGCAGTCCGCAGGTGGGGAACACCGGGGAGCTGTTTTTT.

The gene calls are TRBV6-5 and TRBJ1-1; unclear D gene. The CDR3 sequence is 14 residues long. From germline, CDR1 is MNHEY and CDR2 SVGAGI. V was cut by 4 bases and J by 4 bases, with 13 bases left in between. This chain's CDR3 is CASSLDGNPTEAFF. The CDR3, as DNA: TGTGCCAGCAGTTTGGACGGCAATCCCACTGAAGCTTTCTTT.

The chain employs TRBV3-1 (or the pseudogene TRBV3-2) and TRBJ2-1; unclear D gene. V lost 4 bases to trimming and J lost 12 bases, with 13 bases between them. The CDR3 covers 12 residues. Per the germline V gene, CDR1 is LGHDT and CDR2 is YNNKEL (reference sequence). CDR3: CASSPDGLPQFF. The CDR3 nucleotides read TGTGCCAGCAGCCCCGACGGGCTCCCGCAGTTCTTC.

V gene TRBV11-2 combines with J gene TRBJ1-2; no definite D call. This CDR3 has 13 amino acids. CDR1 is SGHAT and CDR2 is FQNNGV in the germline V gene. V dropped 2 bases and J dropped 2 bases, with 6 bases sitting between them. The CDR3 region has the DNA TGTGCCAGCAGCTTAACAGAGAACTATGGCTACACCTTC. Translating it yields CASSLTENYGYTF.

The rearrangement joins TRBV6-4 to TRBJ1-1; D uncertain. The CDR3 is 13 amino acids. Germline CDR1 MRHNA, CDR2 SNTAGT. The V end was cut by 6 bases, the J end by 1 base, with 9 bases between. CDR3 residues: CASSQPGNTEAFF. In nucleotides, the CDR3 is TGTGCCAGCAGCCAGCCTGGGAACACTGAAGCTTTCTTT.

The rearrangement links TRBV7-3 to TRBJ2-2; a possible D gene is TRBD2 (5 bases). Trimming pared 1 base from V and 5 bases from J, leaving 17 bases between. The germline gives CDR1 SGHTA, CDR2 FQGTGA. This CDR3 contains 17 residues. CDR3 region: CASSLNRGLAETGELFF. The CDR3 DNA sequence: TGTGCCAGCAGCTTAAATCGAGGACTGGCTGAGACCGGGGAGCTGTTTTTT.

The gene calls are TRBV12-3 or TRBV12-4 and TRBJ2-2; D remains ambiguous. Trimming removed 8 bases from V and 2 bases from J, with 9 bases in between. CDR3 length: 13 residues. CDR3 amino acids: CASRAANTGELFF. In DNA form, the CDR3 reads TGTGCCAGCCGGGCAGCTAACACCGGGGAGCTGTTTTTT.

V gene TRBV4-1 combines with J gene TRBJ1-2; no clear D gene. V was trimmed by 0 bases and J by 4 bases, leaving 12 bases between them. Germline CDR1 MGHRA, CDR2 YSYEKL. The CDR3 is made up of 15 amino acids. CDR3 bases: TGCGCCAGCAGCCAAGATCCGGGCCTTGGCTATGGCTACACCTTC. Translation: CASSQDPGLGYGYTF.

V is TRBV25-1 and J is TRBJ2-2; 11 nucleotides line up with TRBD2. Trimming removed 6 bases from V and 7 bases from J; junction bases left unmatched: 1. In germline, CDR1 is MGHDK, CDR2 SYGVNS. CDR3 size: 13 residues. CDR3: CASRTSGNGELFF. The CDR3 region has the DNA TGTGCCAGCAGGACTAGCGGGAACGGGGAGCTGTTTTTT.

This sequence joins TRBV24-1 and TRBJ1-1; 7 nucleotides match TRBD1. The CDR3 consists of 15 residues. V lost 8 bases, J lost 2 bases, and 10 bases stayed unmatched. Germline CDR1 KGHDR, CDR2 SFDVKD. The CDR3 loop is CATMDHRTGNTEAFF. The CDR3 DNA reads TGTGCCACCATGGACCATAGGACAGGCAACACTGAAGCTTTCTTT.

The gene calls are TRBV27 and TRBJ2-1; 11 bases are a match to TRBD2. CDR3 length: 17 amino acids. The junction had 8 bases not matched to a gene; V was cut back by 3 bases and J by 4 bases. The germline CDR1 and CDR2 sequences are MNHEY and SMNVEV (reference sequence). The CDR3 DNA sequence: TGTGCCAGCAGTTTCCGACTAGCGGGACCTACTTACAATGAGCAGTTCTTC. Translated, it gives CASSFRLAGPTYNEQFF.

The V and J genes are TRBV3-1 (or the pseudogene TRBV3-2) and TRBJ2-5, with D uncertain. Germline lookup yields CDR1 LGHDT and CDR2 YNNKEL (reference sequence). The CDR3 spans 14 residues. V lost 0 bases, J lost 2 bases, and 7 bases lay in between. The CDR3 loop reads CASSQEQRQETQYF. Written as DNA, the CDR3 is TGTGCCAGCAGCCAAGAACAGAGGCAAGAGACCCAGTACTTC.

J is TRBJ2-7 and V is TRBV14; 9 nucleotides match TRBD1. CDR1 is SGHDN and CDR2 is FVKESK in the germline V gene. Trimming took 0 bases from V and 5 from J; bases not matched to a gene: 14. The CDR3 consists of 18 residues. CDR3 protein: CASSQDLPLWDRDDEQYF. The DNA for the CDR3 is TGTGCCAGCAGCCAAGATCTCCCCTTGTGGGACAGGGACGACGAGCAGTACTTC.

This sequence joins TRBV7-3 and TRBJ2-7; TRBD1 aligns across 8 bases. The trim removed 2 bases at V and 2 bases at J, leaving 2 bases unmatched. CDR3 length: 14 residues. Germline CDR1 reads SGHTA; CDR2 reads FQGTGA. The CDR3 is CASSLGGQAYEQYF. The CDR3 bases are TGTGCCAGCAGCTTAGGGGGACAGGCCTACGAGCAGTACTTC.

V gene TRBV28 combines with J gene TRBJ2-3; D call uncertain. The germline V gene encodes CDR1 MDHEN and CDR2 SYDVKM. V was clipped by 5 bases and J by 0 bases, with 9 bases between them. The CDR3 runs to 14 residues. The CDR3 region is CASSASRSTDTQYF. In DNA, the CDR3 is TGTGCCAGCAGTGCCTCCCGTAGCACAGATACGCAGTATTTT.

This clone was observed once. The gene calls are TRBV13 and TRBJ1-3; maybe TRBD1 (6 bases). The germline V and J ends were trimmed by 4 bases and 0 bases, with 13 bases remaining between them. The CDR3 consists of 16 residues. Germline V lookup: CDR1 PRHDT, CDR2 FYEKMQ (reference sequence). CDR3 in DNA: TGTGCCAGCAGCTATAGACAGGCCCGCTCTGGAAACACCATATATTTT. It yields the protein CASSYRQARSGNTIYF.